This entry describes one TCR beta chain. This receptor's antigen is unknown. Base qualities are not provided; no much larger clone lies one nucleotide away. The time point label of this sample denotes: about eleven months on ibrutinib. For TCR beta library preparation, 1.5 to 2.5 micrograms of genomic DNA was extracted from cryopreserved PBMCs. Longitudinal blood samples from CLL patients receiving ibrutinib monotherapy were subjected to high-throughput TCR beta sequencing. The patients took part in an open-label, single-center phase 2 trial of ibrutinib monotherapy. Each clonotype received, on average, about 10x coverage in deep resolution sequencing performed on a MiSeq, where the target depth lay between 1 in 1 million and 1 in 200,000 T cells. The immunoSEQ hsTCRB Kit was used to generate TCR beta libraries. The source study handled its data this way. Data were analyzed with ImmunoSEQ Data Assistant and ImmunoSEQ Analyzer, with V, D and J genes assigned per IMGT definitions. Clonality was computed as one minus normalized Shannon entropy of productive rearrangement frequencies, ranging from 0 to 1. Only overrepresented clonotypes making up at least 0.05% of the repertoire of each patient were included in the public clonotype analysis. About twelve age-matched healthy donor repertoires from immuneACCESS were used as controls for clonality. Imported from immuneACCESS, the table was reduced by TCRdb to in-frame sequences with V and J called. These copies leave out some clones; in studies compared against another copy, an unresolved V gene accounts for under half, and the cause of the remainder is not known. The V and J calls and clone size are taken from that table; D and trimming were inferred from the DNA. The sample contains roughly 220,000 clones, 70% of them found a single time. The ten largest account for approximately 5.9% of the sample.

These data come from a study of cytotoxic CD8 clonotypes in ibrutinib-treated CLL (dated by TCRdb to about 2021). Turning to the overall study: In this cohort, more than 14 patients were treatment-naive and about ten were relapsed/refractory, while 17 to 18 had unmutated IGHV. An average of about 260,000 productive templates and some 99,000 productive rearrangements was obtained per sample. The response samples were drawn at a median of approximately twelve months into treatment, with a range of about 6 to 40 months. Of the approximately 87 participants in the trial, about two dozen had longitudinal samples available. Cryopreserved peripheral blood mononuclear cells were collected before treatment, at response, and at either disease progression or sustained remission. Patients were still on ibrutinib when every remission and progressive disease sample was collected. Partial responses were observed in about 25 patients and complete responses in 2; after a median follow-up of 68 months, remission was maintained in approximately 14 patients and progression was observed in approximately 12. Paper-wide results and their limitations: Baseline clonality was found to be higher than that of age-matched healthy donors and was strongly correlated with circulating CD8+ T-cell counts. Public clonotypes were rare and either shrank or stayed stable during treatment, and the rise in clonality at ibrutinib response reflected expansion of private clonotypes. Sampling times were not matched between patients in sustained remission and patients whose disease was progressing, and lymph node repertoires were not examined. An increase in clonality was observed at ibrutinib response, with clonality remaining stable during sustained remission and falling back toward baseline at progression.

CDR1 and CDR2 are drawn from the germline V gene (reference sequence): LNHDA, SQIVND. From its cysteine to its phenylalanine, the CDR3 spans 17 amino acids. Left in the record is the CDR3 DNA by itself, 51 bases read in frame from the first base. V drops 3 bases and J drops 1 base, leaving 19 bases in between. The sequence joins TRBV19 to TRBJ2-7; the D segment could be TRBD2, given 5 matching bases. The sequence was obtained from a human donor with chronic lymphocytic leukemia. Specimen: PBMCs, collected after 12 months of ibrutinib treatment. The nucleotide sequence reads TGTGCCAGTAGTATCGGACGGGGTTATACCAAATCCTACGAGCAGTACTTC. This yields the protein CASSIGRGYTKSYEQYF.